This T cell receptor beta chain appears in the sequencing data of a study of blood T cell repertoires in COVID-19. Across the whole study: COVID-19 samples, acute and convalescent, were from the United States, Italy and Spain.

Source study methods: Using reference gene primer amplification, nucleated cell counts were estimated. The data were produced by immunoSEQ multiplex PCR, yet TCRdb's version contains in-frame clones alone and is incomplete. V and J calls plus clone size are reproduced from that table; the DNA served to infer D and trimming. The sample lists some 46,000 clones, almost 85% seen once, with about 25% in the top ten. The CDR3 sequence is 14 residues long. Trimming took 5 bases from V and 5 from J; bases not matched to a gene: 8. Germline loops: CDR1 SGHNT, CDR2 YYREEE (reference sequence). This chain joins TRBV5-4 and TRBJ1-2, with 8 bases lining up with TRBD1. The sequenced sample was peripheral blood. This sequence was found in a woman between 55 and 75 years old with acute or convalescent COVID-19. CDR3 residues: CASSLDRTGYGYTF. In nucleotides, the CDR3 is TGTGCCAGCAGTTTAGATCGGACAGGGTATGGCTACACCTTC.